This TCR beta chain was recorded in a study of neoadjuvant anti-PD-1 for oral cavity cancer. Study information: Patients without progression got a fourth dose around day 43.

Time point in this sample: after neoadjuvant nivolumab, at surgical resection. Stage II-IVA oral cavity squamous cell carcinoma was new and untreated by systemic or radiation therapy. This clone was seen a few times. Its antigen is undetermined. Only in-frame clones appear in the TCRdb table, and some are missing; sequencing was by immunoSEQ multiplex PCR. Here the sample spans about 23,000 clones, over 20% being singletons. The CDR3 contains 16 residues. Germline V gene lookup returns CDR1 SGDLS and CDR2 YYNGEE. V lost 0 bases to trimming and J lost 3 bases; unmatched junction nucleotides: 6. Findings and limits, study-wide: Pretreatment Treg/Th17 ratio correlated inversely with post-treatment tumor clonality.

V usage is TRBV9 and J usage is TRBJ2-1; TRBD2 agrees at 7 bases. The sample in question was tumor tissue, obtained after nivolumab (anti-PD-1) treatment. This clonotype was obtained from a person aged 40 to 85 with oral cavity squamous cell carcinoma. CDR3 coding DNA: TGTGCCAGCAGCGTAGGTCCCCTAGCGGTCTACAATGAGCAGTTCTTC. Its protein is CASSVGPLAVYNEQFF.